This TCR beta chain came from a study of cytomegalovirus exposure and HLA in healthy donors. Study as a whole: Inside one of the first data releases sat about 85 million unique TCRs taken from HLA-typed donors. Study results and caveats: Productive status was seen about 90% or about 30% of the time for most TCR beta V segments in an earlier analysis. Later findings reportedly placed an Asian-associated ancestry cluster below the roughly 700-donor mean for N-insertions.

In regard to this clone: The antigen is not known.

This CDR3 spans 11 amino acids. Germline loops: CDR1 SQVTM, CDR2 ANQGSEA. V lost 6 bases and J lost 1, with 6 bases in between. 60 Vbeta and 13 Jbeta primers were used in PCR. Some clones are missing from TCRdb's copy, which holds only in-frame ones; the method was immunoSEQ multiplex PCR. The repertoire holds about 190,000 clones, 60% to 80% seen once, with 1.5% to 2% in the top ten. Sequenced material: PBMCs. J is TRBJ1-1 and V is TRBV29-1; D not resolved. The receptor's source is a woman aged 18-30 years in good health and CMV-seronegative. Here the CDR3 reads CSVEQNTEAFF. In nucleotides, the CDR3 is TGCAGCGTCGAACAGAACACTGAAGCTTTCTTT.